This T cell receptor (beta chain) was captured by sequencing in a study of blood T cell repertoires in COVID-19. Germline CDR1 KGHDR, CDR2 SFDVKD. With V trimmed by 9 bases and J by 5 bases, 7 bases remained unmatched. This CDR3 comprises 15 residues. Here immunoSEQ multiplex PCR was the method, and the copy in TCRdb shows in-frame clones only, minus some. The sample has roughly 180,000 clones; more than 70% are singletons. This receptor was identified in a woman older than 75 with active or convalescent COVID-19. The chain uses TRBV24-1 and TRBJ1-6; TRBD1 aligns across 9 bases. Sequences were obtained from peripheral blood. The CDR3 protein is CATLPGTGNNSPLHF. DNA of the CDR3: TGTGCCACCCTGCCTGGGACAGGGAATAATTCACCCCTCCACTTT.